This T cell receptor beta chain was recovered during a study of CD8 T cells in Susac syndrome. Reverse transcription used roughly 0.45 to 1 ug RNA and random hexamers. Amplification of TCR beta CDR3 spanned 54 Vbeta and 13 Jbeta via immunoSEQ multiplex PCR. Via MiXCR, TCRdb re-called the immunoSEQ multiplex PCR reads, giving one row per CDR3 protein. The sample has just over 300,000 distinct CDR3 sequences; approximately 90% are singletons. CDR1 is SGHAT and CDR2 is FQNNGV in the germline V gene. Trimming removed 6 bases from V and 5 bases from J; junction bases left unmatched: 13. The CDR3 extends over 16 amino acids. This clonotype appeared a single time. The antigen remains unidentified. Study-level results: The study conceded that its TCR sequencing and HLA analysis involved relatively few individuals.

TCR beta sequencing covered blood CD8+ and CD4+ T cells. TEMRA cells were FACS-enriched, and CD8+ and CD4+ T cells were isolated negatively. The source is a human donor with multiple sclerosis. What was sequenced was CD4+ T cells from PBMCs. This chain joins TRBV11-2 and TRBJ2-3; 8 nucleotides agree with TRBD2. The CDR3 coding sequence is TGTGCCAGCAGGGGGGGAGCTAGCGGGTCTCTAGATACGCAGTATTTT. It yields the protein CASRGGASGSLDTQYF.